This TCR beta chain emerged from a study of blood T cells in healthy people across ages. The CDR3 runs 16 residues. After removal of 4 bases from V and 2 bases from J, the junction contained 8 bases not matched to a gene. Germline loops: CDR1 SGDLS, CDR2 YYNGEE. A sample-barcoded 5' primer and a J-beta primer mix were used in a second PCR of roughly 7 to 11 cycles. Tags on each cDNA molecule came from a template-switch adaptor with 12 random nucleotides. TCRdb ran MiXCR on the 5' RACE reads and lists one entry per CDR3 protein. The table shows around 1,600,000 distinct CDR3 sequences, with around 40% occurring only once. This clonotype was counted only a few times. Its antigen is unknown. The draw of peripheral blood yielded ten milliliters from each donor. Each sample used at least 6 million PBMCs. Notes on the study in general: Per million T cells, TCR beta diversity dropped about linearly as age rose.

The chain recombines TRBV9 with TRBJ1-2; 10 bases line up with TRBD1. Sequencing was performed on blood. The receptor was isolated from a woman aged 18-29 years in good health. The CDR3: CASSPTGQGPNYGYTF. In nucleotides, the CDR3 is TGTGCCAGCAGCCCCACGGGACAGGGGCCCAACTATGGCTACACCTTC.